Each of the 4 T cell receptor beta chains below was sequenced from the same sample in a study of early T cells in non-severe SARS-CoV-2 infection. In TCRdb, the 5' RACE reads were re-called with MiXCR into one record per CDR3 protein. The data show under 45,000 distinct CDR3 sequences, less than 6.5% seen once. Specimen: whole blood, collected at baseline. Source of these receptors: an adult who was a healthcare worker with PCR-confirmed SARS-CoV-2 infection or an uninfected control (not recorded which).

In this sample, this clonotype turned up many times. V gene TRBV5-4 combines with J gene TRBJ2-1, with 8 nucleotides matching TRBD2. CDR3 size: 16 residues. The V and J ends lost 2 bases and 0 bases, in that order; junction bases with no gene match: 4. Per germline, CDR1 SGHNT and CDR2 YYREEE (reference sequence). The CDR3 nucleotides are TGTGCCAGCAGCTTAACGGGAGGGTTCTCCTACAATGAGCAGTTCTTC. Translated: CASSLTGGFSYNEQFF.

This chain uses TRBV27 with TRBJ2-2; no definite D call. The CDR3 covers 13 residues. Between the trimmed V and J ends, which lost 6 bases and 5 bases, there was a span of 10 bases. Per germline, CDR1 MNHEY and CDR2 SMNVEV (reference sequence). CDR3 sequence reads: CASSPSGTGELFF. CDR3 in DNA: TGTGCCAGCAGCCCCTCAGGAACCGGGGAGCTGTTTTTT.

Many counts were recorded for this clonotype. The genes are TRBV12-3 or TRBV12-4 and TRBJ2-2, with 8 nucleotides matching TRBD2. V shed 2 bases and J 4 bases; nucleotides not matched to a gene: 12. The CDR3 spans 18 residues. The CDR3 coding sequence is TGTGCCAGCAGTTTATGGGATCTAGCGGGTGAGATCACCGGGGAGCTGTTTTTT. Translated: CASSLWDLAGEITGELFF.

This clonotype was recorded many times. The rearrangement links TRBV12-3 or TRBV12-4 to TRBJ1-2; D gene ambiguous. The V and J ends lost 5 bases and 4 bases respectively, with 23 bases between them. The CDR3 loop spans 17 amino acids. CDR3 protein: CASSRTPSLSMAYGYTF. In DNA form, the CDR3 reads TGTGCCAGCAGTCGAACACCCTCCTTGTCCATGGCCTATGGCTACACCTTC.